This T cell receptor beta chain was sequenced during a study of technical replicates of blood from several donors (TCRdb year 2017). Taken from the germline V gene (reference sequence), the CDR1 and CDR2 loops are PRHDT and FYEKMQ. The junction carries 19 bases between V and J, which are trimmed by 5 bases and 2 bases respectively. From the cysteine up to the phenylalanine, the CDR3 has a length of 16 residues. The retained sequence is limited to the CDR3, 48 bases, with the frame set at the first base. A word on this clone: What this receptor recognizes is not known. No much larger clone exists at a distance of one base, and base qualities are not known.

The library was made by the immunoSEQ multiplex PCR assay. TCRdb's version of the immuneACCESS table is confined to in-frame rearrangements and falls short of the full clone set. An unresolved V gene accounts for under half of the shortfall where checked; the remainder is of unknown origin. This sample has 87,000 or so clones in its table, and more than 85% of those were observed once. Clones ranked in the top ten supply approximately 0.35% of the sample. The sequence links TRBV13 to TRBJ2-7; matching of 5 bases hints at TRBD1 as the D gene. The receptor was isolated from a human donor in good health. The sample was T cells isolated from PBMCs. The sequence in DNA is TGTGCCAGCAGCCCTCCGAATGAAGACAGACCCTACGAGCAGTACTTC. Protein translation: CASSPPNEDRPYEQYF.